The 24 T cell receptor beta chains below come from one sample, sequenced in a study of tumor-infiltrating lymphocytes in primary liver carcinoma. Priming with a constant-region primer yielded TCR beta cDNA from approximately 500 ng total RNA. Slightly modified ARM-PCR, run as three nested multiplex PCR rounds, produced the TCR beta libraries. TRBV1-TRBV30 forward primers paired with a C-beta reverse primer were used in the first two PCR rounds, which ran approximately 10 cycles each. TCRdb re-analysed the multiplex PCR reads in MiXCR, keeping a single row per CDR3 protein. This repertoire shows fewer than 30,000 distinct CDR3 sequences, roughly 78% found once; its top ten account for approximately 46%. Without any cell sorting, roughly 18-30 mg of bulk tissue yielded co-extracted RNA and DNA. Sequenced material: liver tumor tissue from sampling region 3. Indicated subset: tumor region T3, left-lateral pole. The origin of the receptors is a man aged 35 to 55 with primary liver carcinoma and hepatitis B virus infection.

The CDR3, as DNA: TGCAGTGCTCGTCCAGGGGCCGAGACCCAGTACTTC. This sequence encodes CSARPGAETQYF. The rearrangement uses TRBV20-1 and TRBJ2-5, with a possible D match to TRBD1 (6 bases). This CDR3 spans 12 amino acids. From germline, CDR1 is DFQATT and CDR2 SNEGSKA (reference sequence). V lost 5 bases and J 5 bases, leaving 12 bases between the germline ends.

This clonotype was detected once. The germline gene is not matched at one end of the junction; a read error may be the cause. The chain carries TRBV28 and TRBJ2-7; 10 positions match TRBD1. Germline CDR1 MDHEN, CDR2 SYDVKM. CDR3 length: 14 amino acids. The CDR3 region is CANIRTGGSYQQYF. The CDR3 DNA follows: TGTGCCAACATCCGGACAGGGGGTTCCTACCAGCAGTACTTC.

As regards this clonotype: The junction shows a germline mismatch at one end, possibly a read error. V and J are TRBV11-2 and TRBJ2-7, with D possibly being TRBD2 (5 bases). Germline loops: CDR1 SGHAT, CDR2 FQNNGV. The CDR3 loop spans 15 amino acids. CDR3 region: CASSFVAGGHYEQYF. The CDR3 region has the DNA TGTGCAAGCAGCTTTGTGGCAGGAGGCCACTACGAGCAGTACTTC.

Points on this clonotype: Germline is not matched at one junction end, which may reflect a read error. The chain is built from TRBV12-3 or TRBV12-4 and TRBJ2-1; D unresolved. The CDR3 has 12 amino acids. This CDR3 reads CTSSPLFNEQFF. The CDR3 DNA reads TGTACCAGCAGCCCTTTGTTCAATGAGCAGTTCTTC.

On this clonotype: An end of the junction differs from the germline gene, which may be a read error. This rearrangement joins TRBV11-2 to TRBJ2-1; D is unresolved. Germline V CDR1 and CDR2: SGHAT, FQNNGV. The CDR3 runs 14 residues. The CDR3 nucleotides read TGTGCCAACAGCTTATACCGGCTTGTTAGTAAGCAGTTCTTC. Encoded protein: CANSLYRLVSKQFF.

Turning to this clonotype: A read error may account for a junction end that differs from germline. The CDR3 region is CVSSLAYRGPKTYEQFF. CDR3 coding DNA: TGTGTCAGCAGCTTAGCATATCGGGGGCCTAAAACATATGAGCAGTTCTTC. The V gene is TRBV7-9, the J gene TRBJ2-1, with D tentatively TRBD1 or TRBD2 (6 bases each). Germline V gene lookup returns CDR1 SEHNR and CDR2 FQNEAQ (reference sequence). This CDR3 contains 17 residues.

The chain uses TRBV11-2 and TRBJ2-1, with D uncertain. The V and J ends lost 2 bases and 12 bases respectively, with 17 bases between them. CDR1 is SGHAT, CDR2 FQNNGV, per germline. The CDR3 loop spans 14 amino acids. Here the CDR3 reads CASSLYLLVSGQFF. As DNA, the CDR3 is TGTGCCAGCAGCTTATACCTTCTAGTTAGTGGGCAGTTCTTC.

This clonotype has a count of ten or more. Germline and junction disagree at one end, which may indicate a read error. The chain joins TRBV11-2 to TRBJ1-4; TRBD1 is a possible D gene (5 bases). This CDR3 spans 14 amino acids. The germline V gene encodes CDR1 SGHAT and CDR2 FQNNGV. CDR3 loop: CAISLEVGDEKLFF. Written as DNA, the CDR3 is TGTGCCATCAGCTTAGAGGTTGGGGACGAAAAACTGTTTTTT.

Turning to this clonotype: This could be a read error, since a much larger clone is one nucleotide away. The chain uses TRBV4-1 and TRBJ1-1; D might be TRBD1 (6 bases). The CDR3 spans 15 residues. V lost 10 bases, J lost 8 bases, and 26 bases lay in between. CDR1 and CDR2 (germline): MGHRA, YSYEKL. The CDR3 is CANSTLQPAGGEAFF. CDR3 sequence (DNA): TGCGCCAATAGCACCCTACAACCCGCGGGGGGCGAAGCTTTCTTT.

As for this clonotype: The conserved phenylalanine or tryptophan is not found at the CDR3 terminus, so this likely reflects a read error. The gene calls are TRBV28 and TRBJ1-5; unclear D gene. Trimming left V 5 bases short and J 9 bases short, with 11 bases between. This CDR3 spans 12 amino acids. Germline CDR1 reads MDHEN; CDR2 reads SYDVKM. This CDR3 is CASSPHRGPQHL. The DNA for the CDR3 is TGTGCCAGCAGTCCTCATCGGGGGCCCCAGCATTTA.

By share of the sample, this clonotype is medium-sized (0.01 to 0.1%). The V call is TRBV11-3, the J call TRBJ2-7, with TRBD2 identical over 13 bases. V was clipped by 5 bases and J by 3 bases; unmatched bases: 7. The CDR3 covers 16 residues. CDR1 is SGHNT, CDR2 YENEEA, per germline. The chain's CDR3 is CASSGGGLAGFYEQYF. The CDR3 DNA sequence: TGTGCCAGCAGCGGGGGGGGACTAGCGGGATTCTACGAGCAGTACTTC.

Note on this clonotype: Here the CDR3 omits its conserved ending phenylalanine or tryptophan, so a read error is the likely source. This chain connects TRBV29-1 to TRBJ2-5; tentatively, D is TRBD1 (6 bases). CDR3 length equals 13 residues. Germline CDR1 and CDR2: SQVTM and ANQGSEA. The CDR3 spells CSGLTQGMETQYS. CDR3 nucleotides: TGTAGTGGACTCACCCAGGGGATGGAGACCCAGTACTCC.

V and J are TRBV4-1 and TRBJ1-5; D ambiguous. V lost 3 bases and J lost 9, with 21 bases in between. The CDR3 is 16 residues long. Germline CDR1 reads MGHRA; CDR2 reads YSYEKL. CDR3 sequence reads: CASSQEVADGLLPQHF. DNA for the CDR3: TGCGCCAGCAGCCAGGAAGTCGCGGACGGGCTTCTGCCCCAGCATTTT.

The J gene is TRBJ2-3, the V gene TRBV6-6; the D gene could be TRBD1 or TRBD2 (5 bases each). V was cut by 2 bases and J by 6 bases, with 18 bases left in between. Germline-derived CDR1 and CDR2 are MNHNY and SVGAGI (reference sequence). The CDR3 contains 16 residues. The chain's CDR3 is CASSYRGDPEGDTQYF. The CDR3 DNA reads TGTGCCAGCAGTTACAGAGGGGACCCCGAGGGGGATACGCAGTATTTT.

In the case of this clonotype: An end of the junction does not agree with germline; a read error may underlie this. The CDR3 DNA reads as TGTGCCAGCAGCGTACTAGCGGGAGGCCCCTCCGAGCTGTCTTTT. Translated, it gives CASSVLAGGPSELSF. The chain uses TRBV11-1 and TRBJ2-2, with 12 nucleotides matching TRBD2. Germline V gene data show CDR1 as SGHAT and CDR2 as FQDESV (reference sequence). This CDR3 region has 15 residues.

There are many counts of this clonotype. The chain is built from TRBV5-4 and TRBJ2-7; TRBD2 aligns across 7 bases. Unmatched junction bases numbered 12, after V lost 4 bases and J lost 2 bases. Per germline, CDR1 SGHNT and CDR2 YYREEE (reference sequence). This CDR3 comprises 16 residues. CDR3 region: CASSGFGAGATYEQYF. CDR3 DNA: TGTGCCAGCAGCGGTTTCGGGGCGGGAGCAACCTACGAGCAGTACTTC.

Only a few counts were recorded for this clonotype. The rearrangement links TRBV25-1 to TRBJ2-2; the D gene is possibly TRBD2 (5 bases). The CDR3 length is 15 residues. The V gene's germline CDR1 is MGHDK and CDR2 SYGVNS. Trimming pared 5 bases from V and 5 bases from J, leaving 15 bases between. The CDR3 loop reads CASSWLQRGTGELFF. For the CDR3, the DNA is TGTGCCAGCAGTTGGCTGCAGAGAGGGACCGGGGAGCTGTTTTTT.

Within the sample, this clonotype is medium-sized. This sequence joins TRBV6-2 or TRBV6-3 and TRBJ2-1, with D unclear. Trimming removed 4 bases from V and 0 bases from J, with 10 bases in between. The CDR3 consists of 15 residues. Germline values: CDR1 MNHEY, CDR2 SVGEGT. CDR3 sequence reads: CASSLIPSSYNEQFF. The CDR3 region has the DNA TGTGCCAGCAGTTTAATCCCAAGCTCCTACAATGAGCAGTTCTTC.

A remark on this clonotype: At one end the junction does not follow the germline gene, possibly because of a read error. This chain links TRBV10-3 with TRBJ2-3; TRBD1 aligns across 10 bases. The V gene's germline CDR1 is ENHRY and CDR2 SYGVKD. The length of the CDR3 is 14 residues. The CDR3 nucleotides read TGTGCCATCGGGACAGGGGCTAGCACAGGTACGCAGTATTTT. It translates to CAIGTGASTGTQYF.

Points on this clonotype: Given the absence of the conserved phenylalanine or tryptophan at the CDR3 end, a read error is likely. The rearrangement uses TRBV11-2 and TRBJ1-4; D uncertain. In germline, CDR1 is SGHAT, CDR2 FQNNGV. CDR3 length: 16 amino acids. In nucleotides, the CDR3 is TGTGACAGCAGCAAGACGCCAGGAGGAACAAATGAAAAACTGTTTCTT. This translates into CDSSKTPGGTNEKLFL.

This clonotype occurred many times. Relative to the germline gene, one junction end is altered; a read error may explain this. The J gene is TRBJ2-7, the V gene TRBV6-5; D is possibly TRBD2 (5 bases). The CDR3 is made up of 14 amino acids. Germline V gene data show CDR1 as MNHEY and CDR2 as SVGAGI. CDR3 protein: CAGSYSLAGHEQHF. Written as DNA, the CDR3 is TGTGCCGGCAGTTACTCGCTAGCCGGGCACGAGCAGCACTTC.

As for this clonotype: Likely a read error: the CDR3 ends without its conserved phenylalanine or tryptophan. The DNA is omitted, as the CDR3 cannot be located on it reliably, and the CDR3 follows TCRdb's listing. The chain carries TRBV5-4 and TRBJ2-2; TRBD2 reflects the table's D call only, with no check against the DNA. Inclusive of both ends, the CDR3 amounts to 15 amino acids. Germline-derived CDR1 and CDR2 are SGHNT and YYREEE (reference sequence). The CDR3 region is CASSSNRDLTGELFL.

On this clonotype itself: The junction does not match germline at one end; this may be a read error. CDR3: CASRTGTERDIQYF. The CDR3 coding sequence is TGCGCCAGCAGGACCGGGACAGAGAGGGACATTCAGTACTTC. The chain uses TRBV6-1 and TRBJ2-4; 7 bases agree with TRBD1. The CDR3 runs to 14 residues. Per the germline V gene, CDR1 is MNHNS and CDR2 is SASEGT.

A remark on this clonotype: No conserved phenylalanine or tryptophan ends this CDR3, so it is likely a read error. The chain is built from TRBV28 and TRBJ2-7; TRBD1 might be the D (6 bases). This CDR3 has 14 amino acids. CDR1 and CDR2 (germline): MDHEN, SYDVKM. The CDR3 loop reads CASIRTEGSYEQYL. As DNA, the CDR3 is TGTGCTAGCATCAGGACAGAGGGCTCCTACGAGCAGTACCTC.